The sequence of this TCR beta chain was determined in a study of CD8+CD57+ T cells in acquired aplastic anemia. Overall study: Yields of DNA that came from sorted CD4+ and CD8+ cells averaged roughly 3.2 ug.

It was genomic DNA that served as the template for profiling TCR beta VDJ and CDR3. TCRdb reprocessed the reads via MiXCR and lists one record per CDR3 protein. The sample lists around 290,000 distinct CDR3 sequences; roughly 59% were seen once. The CDR3 consists of 17 residues. Trimming took 0 bases from V and 0 from J; bases not matched to a gene: 3. Germline loops: CDR1 ENHRY, CDR2 SYGVKD. Sequenced patients had shown CD8+CD57+ cell expansion by flow cytometry. The blood sampling took place in patients who had so far received no therapy. Material: sorted CD4+, CD8+, or CD8+CD57+ T cells (not recorded which) from PBMCs. The rearrangement uses TRBV10-3 and TRBJ2-1, with TRBD2 matching 9 bases. This clonotype was sampled from a human donor with aplastic anemia. DNA for the CDR3: TGTGCCATCAGTGAGTCTGGCGGGGGGGCCTCCTACAATGAGCAGTTCTTC. It translates to CAISESGGGASYNEQFF.